Listed here are 20 T cell receptor beta chains from one sample, sequenced in a study of control samples from healthy donors and cancer patients. Using immunoSEQ multiplex PCR, the repertoire was profiled, and TCRdb retains in-frame clones only, with some absent. The sample contains 95,000 to 150,000 clones, over 75% of which appear only once. The sample taken for sequencing was blood. The receptor set was obtained from a man aged 55 to 70 in good health.

The J gene is TRBJ2-7, the V gene TRBV6-5; weak D call: TRBD1 (6 bases). From germline, CDR1 is MNHEY and CDR2 SVGAGI. Trimming took off 2 bases at V and 5 bases at J, with 19 bases between the two ends. The CDR3 has 16 residues. In DNA form, the CDR3 reads TGTGCCAGCAGTTACGGACGACAGGTTGGGGCCCACGAGCAGTACTTC. Translating gives CASSYGRQVGAHEQYF.

V is TRBV5-6 and J is TRBJ1-2; weak D call: TRBD1 (6 bases). Trimming took 2 bases from V and 0 from J, leaving 14 bases between them. The CDR3 length is 16 residues. From germline, CDR1 is SGHDT and CDR2 YYEEEE. The CDR3 region has the DNA TGTGCCAGCAGCTTCTGGGGGCAGGTAGCTAACTATGGCTACACCTTC. It specifies CASSFWGQVANYGYTF.

The CDR3: CASSISGPTSYEQYF. The CDR3 region has the DNA TGTGCCAGTAGTATAAGCGGGCCGACCTCCTACGAGCAGTACTTC. This sequence joins TRBV19 and TRBJ2-7, with a weak D call TRBD2 (6 bases). The V and J ends lost 2 bases and 0 bases respectively, with 11 bases between them. The CDR3 covers 15 residues. From germline, CDR1 is LNHDA and CDR2 SQIVND (reference sequence).

The V and J genes are TRBV5-4 and TRBJ1-4; D is undetermined. V lost 0 bases and J lost 4, with 10 bases in between. CDR1 is SGHNT and CDR2 is YYREEE in the germline V gene (reference sequence). This CDR3 has 15 residues. The CDR3 DNA reads as TGTGCCAGCAGCTTGGGAGGGCGAGGTAATGAAAAACTGTTTTTT. The encoded protein is CASSLGGRGNEKLFF.

J is TRBJ2-2 and V is TRBV6-5; the D is unclear. CDR3 length equals 12 residues. V shed 0 bases and J shed 8 bases, with 4 bases lying between them. Germline CDR1 and CDR2: MNHEY and SVGAGI. The CDR3 sequence: CASSYSVGELFF. CDR3 nucleotide sequence: TGTGCCAGCAGTTACTCCGTAGGGGAGCTGTTTTTT.

This rearrangement joins TRBV28 to TRBJ2-5, with 14 bases that match TRBD2. With 6 bases clipped from V and 5 bases from J, the junction kept 14 bases outside the gene matches. The CDR3 consists of 18 residues. Germline CDR1 is MDHEN and CDR2 is SYDVKM. The CDR3 DNA follows: TGTGCCAGCAGAAGACTAGCGGGGGGGCTCACCTCGAGGGAGACCCAGTACTTC. Its protein is CASRRLAGGLTSRETQYF.

This chain links TRBV19 with TRBJ1-5; maybe TRBD1 (5 bases). The CDR3 consists of 15 residues. V was cut by 6 bases and J by 6 bases, with 18 bases left in between. The germline V gene has CDR1 LNHDA and CDR2 SQIVND (reference sequence). CDR3 nucleotide sequence: TGTGCCAGTAGCTACGGTCAGGGTTTCACTCAGCCCCAGCATTTT. It codes for CASSYGQGFTQPQHF.

The V call is TRBV12-3 or TRBV12-4, the J call TRBJ1-4; D call uncertain. CDR3 length: 12 amino acids. Trimming stripped 0 bases from V and 7 bases from J, with 3 bases between. In DNA form, the CDR3 reads TGTGCCAGCAGTTTAGCCGGTGAAAAACTGTTTTTT. Amino acids: CASSLAGEKLFF.

This clone was seen only once. The V gene is TRBV30, the J gene TRBJ2-3, with 10 nucleotides matching TRBD2. The V segment lost 4 bases and the J segment 0 bases; nucleotides outside the gene matches: 4. Germline V lookup: CDR1 GTSNPN, CDR2 SVGIG (reference sequence). The CDR3 covers 15 residues. CDR3 sequence reads: CAWTRTSGSTDTQYF. CDR3 DNA: TGTGCCTGGACCAGGACTAGCGGTAGCACAGATACGCAGTATTTT.

The genes are TRBV3-1 (or the pseudogene TRBV3-2) and TRBJ1-2, with D unresolved. V was trimmed by 6 bases and J by 0 bases, leaving 11 bases between them. Germline V gives CDR1 LGHDT, CDR2 YNNKEL (reference sequence). The CDR3 totals 14 residues. CDR3 bases: TGTGCCAGCAGTGACACATCAGCTAACTATGGCTACACCTTC. Residues: CASSDTSANYGYTF.

This clone was counted only a few times. This chain joins TRBV7-2 and TRBJ2-6; 7 bases align to TRBD1. V gave up 5 bases and J gave up 2 bases; unmatched junction bases: 12. Germline CDR1 reads SGHTA; CDR2 reads FQGNSA. The CDR3 is made up of 18 amino acids. The CDR3 DNA sequence: TGTGCCAGCAGCCCGTGGGACAGCCAATTTACTGGGGCCAACGTCCTGACTTTC. Its translation: CASSPWDSQFTGANVLTF.

The V and J genes are TRBV29-1 and TRBJ1-2, with 9 nucleotides matching TRBD1. The CDR3 sequence is 13 residues long. V lost 6 bases to trimming and J lost 4 bases; unmatched junction nucleotides: 6. The germline V gene encodes CDR1 SQVTM and CDR2 ANQGSEA. Here the CDR3 DNA reads TGCAGCGTGGCACAGACAGGGGGCTATGGCTACACCTTC. It codes for CSVAQTGGYGYTF.

The chain joins TRBV6-5 to TRBJ2-3; D is undetermined. The germline CDR1 and CDR2 sequences are MNHEY and SVGAGI. V lost 5 bases, J lost 2 bases, and 5 bases lay in between. The CDR3 consists of 12 residues. The CDR3 coding sequence is TGTGCCAGCAGTAGTTCCACAGATACGCAGTATTTT. The encoded protein is CASSSSTDTQYF.

V gene TRBV7-8 combines with J gene TRBJ2-5; 9 bases line up with TRBD2. The CDR3 spans 16 residues. Germline assignment: CDR1 SGHVS and CDR2 FQNEAQ. V trimming: 0 bases; J trimming: 1 base; junction bases outside the gene matches: 3. CDR3 nucleotides: TGTGCCAGCAGCTTAGCGGGTAGCGGGGGCCAAGAGACCCAGTACTTC. Amino acids: CASSLAGSGGQETQYF.

The chain joins TRBV6-1 to TRBJ2-7; weak D call: TRBD1 (6 bases). The V and J ends lost 2 bases and 4 bases respectively, with 15 bases between them. Germline lookup yields CDR1 MNHNS and CDR2 SASEGT. The CDR3 spans 15 residues. The CDR3 region is CASSETGISVYEQYF. The CDR3 coding sequence is TGTGCCAGCAGTGAAACAGGGATTAGTGTGTACGAGCAGTACTTC.

The chain recombines TRBV2 with TRBJ1-2, with D possibly being TRBD1 (5 bases). Trimming took 2 bases from V and 8 from J, leaving 27 bases between them. Per the germline V gene, CDR1 is SNHLY and CDR2 is FYNNEI. The CDR3 runs to 18 residues. In DNA form, the CDR3 reads TGTGCCAGCAGTGAACAAGTTGGCAGGGAATTGAGGTTGGGAGGCTACACCTTC. Protein: CASSEQVGRELRLGGYTF.

The chain has TRBV30 and TRBJ2-1; 11 bases agree with TRBD1. Germline CDR1 GTSNPN, CDR2 SVGIG (reference sequence). Trimming at V came to 3 bases and at J to 10 bases, leaving 14 bases not matched to a gene. This CDR3 is built from 16 residues. The CDR3 coding sequence is TGTGCCTGGAGCCTTGGGACAGGGGGTCGGAAGAACGAGCAGTTCTTC. Its translation is CAWSLGTGGRKNEQFF.

V usage is TRBV28 and J usage is TRBJ2-4; tentative D call: TRBD1 (5 bases). The CDR3 sequence is 12 residues long. Trimming removed 6 bases at V and 7 bases at J, with 10 bases between. Germline values: CDR1 MDHEN, CDR2 SYDVKM. DNA for the CDR3: TGTGCCAGCAGGTCAGGGTGGAACATTCAGTACTTC. It yields the protein CASRSGWNIQYF.

This clone was seen only a few times. The chain is built from TRBV19 and TRBJ2-7, with 16 bases lining up with TRBD2. This CDR3 is built from 19 residues. The V gene's germline CDR1 is LNHDA and CDR2 SQIVND (reference sequence). Losses at the gene ends were 3 bases for V and 2 bases for J; bases not matched to a gene: 10. CDR3 nucleotide sequence: TGTGCCAGTAGTATTCGCTCCGGGACTAGCGGGGGGGTTCCCTACGAGCAGTACTTC. It encodes CASSIRSGTSGGVPYEQYF.

This sequence joins TRBV5-1 and TRBJ1-5; D is possibly TRBD1 (5 bases). CDR1 is SGHRS, CDR2 YFSETQ, per germline. V lost 4 bases and J 4 bases, leaving 12 bases between the germline ends. The CDR3 covers 14 residues. The CDR3 region is CASSPGGGNQPQHF. CDR3 in DNA: TGCGCCAGCAGCCCCGGGGGGGGAAATCAGCCCCAGCATTTT.